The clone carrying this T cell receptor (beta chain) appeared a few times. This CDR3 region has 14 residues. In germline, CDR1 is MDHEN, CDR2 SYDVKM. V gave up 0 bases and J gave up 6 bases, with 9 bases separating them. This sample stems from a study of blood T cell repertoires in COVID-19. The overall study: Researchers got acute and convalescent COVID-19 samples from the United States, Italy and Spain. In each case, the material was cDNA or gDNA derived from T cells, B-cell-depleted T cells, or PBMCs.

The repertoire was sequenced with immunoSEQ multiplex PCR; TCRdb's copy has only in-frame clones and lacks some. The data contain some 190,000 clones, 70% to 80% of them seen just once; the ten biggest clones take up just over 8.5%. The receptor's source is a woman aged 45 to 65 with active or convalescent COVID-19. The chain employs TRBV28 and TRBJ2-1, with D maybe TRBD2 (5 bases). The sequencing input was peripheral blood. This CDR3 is CASSLWGSGNEQFF. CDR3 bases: TGTGCCAGCAGTTTATGGGGGAGCGGCAATGAGCAGTTCTTC. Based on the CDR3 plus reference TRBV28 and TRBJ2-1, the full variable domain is DVKVTQSSRYLVKRTGEKVFLECVQDMDHENMFWYRQDPGLGLRLIYFSYDVKMKEKGDIPEGYSVSREKKERFSLILESASTNQTSMYLCASSLWGSGNEQFFGPGTRLTVL.